This T cell receptor (beta chain) was retrieved from a study of blood T cell repertoires in COVID-19. As for the study in general: Acute and convalescent COVID-19 samples came from the United States, Italy and Spain. T cells, B-cell-depleted T cells, or PBMCs provided the cDNA or gDNA that served as material.

This clone showed up just a few times. Per the original data handling: Amplification from reference gene primers served as the basis for estimated nucleated cell counts. TCRdb's copy holds only in-frame clones and misses some; the assay was immunoSEQ multiplex PCR. That table furnishes V, J and clone size, whereas the DNA furnished D and trimming. The sample records 200,000 to 300,000 clones, 75% to 85% being singletons. Germline loops: CDR1 WNHNN, CDR2 SYGVQD (reference sequence). The CDR3 has 16 amino acids. Trimming cost V 5 bases and J 14 bases, with 25 bases left between them. The V gene is TRBV10-1, the J gene TRBJ1-6; weak D call: TRBD1 (6 bases). The receptor's source is a human donor in a cohort sampled during active COVID-19. The sequencing sample was made of peripheral blood. CDR3 region: CASSPYRGGPSDTLHF. The CDR3 DNA reads TGCGCCAGCAGTCCTTATAGGGGGGGACCTTCGGACACCCTCCACTTT.